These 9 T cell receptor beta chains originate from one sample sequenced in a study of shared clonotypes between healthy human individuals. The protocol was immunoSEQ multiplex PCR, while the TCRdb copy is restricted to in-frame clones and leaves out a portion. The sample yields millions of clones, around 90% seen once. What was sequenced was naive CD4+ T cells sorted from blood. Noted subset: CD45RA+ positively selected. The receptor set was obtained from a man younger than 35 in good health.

CDR3 amino acids: CASSPGGTAGYNEQFF. In DNA, the CDR3 is TGTGCCAGCAGCCCCGGCGGGACAGCGGGATACAATGAGCAGTTCTTC. The V and J genes are TRBV11-3 and TRBJ2-1, with D perhaps assigned TRBD1 or TRBD2 (7 bases each). Trimming removed 5 bases from V and 4 bases from J, with 18 bases in between. This CDR3 comprises 16 residues. CDR1 is SGHNT and CDR2 is YENEEA in the germline V gene.

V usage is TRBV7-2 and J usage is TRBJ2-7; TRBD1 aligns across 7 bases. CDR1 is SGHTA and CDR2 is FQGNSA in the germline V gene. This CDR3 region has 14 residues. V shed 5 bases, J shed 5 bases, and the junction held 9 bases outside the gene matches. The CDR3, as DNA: TGTGCCAGCAGCGTACAGGGGATTGGCCACGAGCAGTACTTC. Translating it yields CASSVQGIGHEQYF. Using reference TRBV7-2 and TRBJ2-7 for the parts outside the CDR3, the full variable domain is GAGVSQSPSNKVTEKGKDVELRCDPISGHTALYWYRQSLGQGLEFLIYFQGNSAPDKSGLPSDRFSAERTGGSVSTLTIQRTQQEDSAVYLCASSVQGIGHEQYFGPGTRLTVT.

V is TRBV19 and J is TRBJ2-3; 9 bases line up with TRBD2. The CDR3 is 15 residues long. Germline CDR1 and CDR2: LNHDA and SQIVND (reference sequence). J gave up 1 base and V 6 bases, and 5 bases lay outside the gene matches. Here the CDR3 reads CASRRAGGGTDTQYF. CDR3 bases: TGTGCCAGTAGGAGAGCGGGGGGCGGCACAGATACGCAGTATTTT.

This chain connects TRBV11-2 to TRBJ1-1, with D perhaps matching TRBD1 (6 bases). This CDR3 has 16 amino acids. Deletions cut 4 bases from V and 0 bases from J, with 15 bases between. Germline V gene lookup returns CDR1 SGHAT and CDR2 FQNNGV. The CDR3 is CASSSGAGRVNTEAFF. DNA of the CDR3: TGTGCCAGCAGCTCGGGGGCAGGGCGAGTGAACACTGAAGCTTTCTTT.

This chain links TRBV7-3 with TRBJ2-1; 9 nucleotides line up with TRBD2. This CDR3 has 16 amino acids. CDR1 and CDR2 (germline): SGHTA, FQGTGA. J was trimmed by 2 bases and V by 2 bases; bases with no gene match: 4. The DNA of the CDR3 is TGTGCCAGCAGCTTATACGCGGGGGGGACCTACAATGAGCAGTTCTTC. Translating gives CASSLYAGGTYNEQFF.

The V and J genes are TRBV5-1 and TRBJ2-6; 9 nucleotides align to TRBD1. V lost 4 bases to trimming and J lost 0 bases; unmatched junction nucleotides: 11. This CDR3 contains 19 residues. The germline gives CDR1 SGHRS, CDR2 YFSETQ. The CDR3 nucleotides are TGCGCCAGCAGCCCGGAGGGGACAGGGCTTAGCTCTGGGGCCAACGTCCTGACTTTC. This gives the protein CASSPEGTGLSSGANVLTF.

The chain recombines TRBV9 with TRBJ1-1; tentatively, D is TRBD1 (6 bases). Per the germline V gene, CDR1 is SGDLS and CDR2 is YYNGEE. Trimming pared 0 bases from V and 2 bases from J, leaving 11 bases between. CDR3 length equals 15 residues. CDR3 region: CASSVDPDSNTEAFF. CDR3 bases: TGTGCCAGCAGCGTAGACCCGGACAGTAACACTGAAGCTTTCTTT.

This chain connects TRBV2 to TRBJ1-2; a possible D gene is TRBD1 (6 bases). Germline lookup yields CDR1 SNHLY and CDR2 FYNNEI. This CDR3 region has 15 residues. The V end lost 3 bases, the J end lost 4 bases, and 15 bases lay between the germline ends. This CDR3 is CASSEGAPFRYGYTF. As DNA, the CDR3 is TGTGCCAGCAGTGAGGGGGCCCCATTCCGCTATGGCTACACCTTC.

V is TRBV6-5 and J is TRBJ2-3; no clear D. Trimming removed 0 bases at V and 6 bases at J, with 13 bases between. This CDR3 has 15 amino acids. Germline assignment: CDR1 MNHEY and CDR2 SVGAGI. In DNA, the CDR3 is TGTGCCAGCAGTTACTCGACGTCCTACCCGGATACGCAGTATTTT. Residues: CASSYSTSYPDTQYF.